These 23 T cell receptor beta chains were all obtained from the same sample, sequenced in a study of CXCR3 chemokines and chemotherapy response in bladder cancer. MiXCR was run by TCRdb on the PCR reads, yielding one entry per CDR3 protein. Found here are about 3,500 distinct CDR3 sequences, more than 25% of them singletons; the top ten hold roughly 13%. Collection of the sample occurred from a patient whose treatment included neoadjuvant chemotherapy. These receptors all stem from a human donor with bladder cancer that did not respond to neoadjuvant chemotherapy.

By its share, this clonotype is medium-sized. This sequence joins TRBV7-2 and TRBJ2-7; 7 nucleotides match TRBD1. The CDR3 loop spans 15 amino acids. V gave up 5 bases and J gave up 0 bases; unmatched junction bases: 7. Germline-derived CDR1 and CDR2 are SGHTA and FQGNSA. The CDR3 region is CASSPLTGSSYEQYF. The DNA for the CDR3 is TGTGCCAGCAGCCCCCTGACAGGGAGCTCCTACGAGCAGTACTTC. The entire variable domain, with the rest obtained from reference TRBV7-2 and TRBJ2-7, is as follows: GAGVSQSPSNKVTEKGKDVELRCDPISGHTALYWYRQSLGQGLEFLIYFQGNSAPDKSGLPSDRFSAERTGGSVSTLTIQRTQQEDSAVYLCASSPLTGSSYEQYFGPGTRLTVT.

V is TRBV25-1 and J is TRBJ1-1, with TRBD1 matching 10 bases. V trimming: 4 bases; J trimming: 3 bases; junction bases outside the gene matches: 5. The germline V gene has CDR1 MGHDK and CDR2 SYGVNS. The CDR3 runs to 15 residues. The CDR3 sequence: CASSGQGALDTEAFF. CDR3 DNA sequence: TGTGCCAGCAGTGGACAGGGGGCTCTGGACACTGAAGCTTTCTTT.

This clonotype rates as large (0.1 to 1%). The gene calls are TRBV5-6 and TRBJ1-1; a weak D match, TRBD1 (5 bases). Per the germline V gene, CDR1 is SGHDT and CDR2 is YYEEEE. CDR3 length equals 13 residues. The V end lost 3 bases, the J end lost 1 base, and 7 bases lay between the germline ends. The CDR3 protein is CASSWDGNTEAFF. Written as DNA, the CDR3 is TGTGCCAGCAGCTGGGACGGGAACACTGAAGCTTTCTTT.

This clonotype was recorded at least ten times. This chain connects TRBV11-2 to TRBJ1-3; 7 bases match TRBD1. V lost 2 bases and J lost 1; bases outside the gene matches: 11. The germline V gene has CDR1 SGHAT and CDR2 FQNNGV. This CDR3 has 18 residues. The CDR3 spells CASSLLRGGGPSGNTIYF. The CDR3 coding sequence is TGTGCCAGCAGCTTACTAAGAGGGGGCGGACCTTCTGGAAACACCATATATTTT.

At least ten counts were recorded for this clonotype. The conserved final phenylalanine or tryptophan is absent from the CDR3, which likely points to a read error. No DNA is shown, since the ends of the CDR3 on it are uncertain; the CDR3 is the one TCRdb lists. The chain couples TRBV6-6 to TRBJ2-6; TRBD2 is taken as the D call from the table, unchecked against the DNA. The CDR3 length equals 9 residues, ends included. CDR1 and CDR2 from the germline V gene are MNHNY and SVGAGI (reference sequence). CDR3: CASSYPTAG.

Points on this clonotype: This probably arose from a read error, given a far larger clone one base away. The V and J genes are TRBV6-6 and TRBJ2-2; D perhaps matches TRBD2 (6 bases). This CDR3 spans 14 amino acids. Germline CDR1 reads MNHNY; CDR2 reads SVGAGI (reference sequence). Deletions cut 6 bases from V and 1 base from J, with 9 bases between. The CDR3 DNA reads as TGTGCCAGCAGGGGCGGGGAGAACACCGGGGAGCTGTTTTTT. Translating it yields CASRGGENTGELFF.

This clonotype was counted a few times. V gene TRBV4-2 combines with J gene TRBJ2-3, with a tentative D call TRBD1 (6 bases). The length of the CDR3 is 15 residues. Trimming pared 2 bases from V and 2 bases from J, leaving 11 bases between. The germline CDR1 and CDR2 sequences are LGHNA and YNFKEQ. CDR3 bases: TGTGCCAGCAGCCAAATGGCAGGGGTCACAGATACGCAGTATTTT. It yields the protein CASSQMAGVTDTQYF.

Worth noting for this clonotype: This is likely an artifact of a read error, given a far larger clone one base away. This chain links TRBV6-5 with TRBJ1-2; 8 bases are a match to TRBD1. The CDR3 extends over 15 amino acids. Germline CDR1 MNHEY, CDR2 SVGAGI. J was trimmed by 3 bases and V by 6 bases; bases with no gene match: 9. The CDR3: CASSDRTGKDYGYTF. CDR3 nucleotide sequence: TGTGCCAGCAGCGATCGGACAGGGAAGGACTATGGCTACACCTTC.

This clonotype is deemed medium-sized. This chain joins TRBV10-3 and TRBJ1-1, with 11 bases that match TRBD1. The V gene end was trimmed by 3 bases and the J gene end by 4 bases; junction bases not matched to a gene: 13. This CDR3 contains 18 residues. Germline CDR1 ENHRY, CDR2 SYGVKD. CDR3 sequence: CAISESPGQGVASTEAFF. The CDR3 nucleotides are TGTGCCATCAGTGAATCCCCGGGACAGGGGGTAGCGAGCACTGAAGCTTTCTTT.

Comments on this clonotype: A far bigger clonotype differs at one base, so this is likely a read error. This rearrangement joins TRBV19 to TRBJ2-7; 13 bases agree with TRBD2. The CDR3 is 18 residues long. CDR1 LNHDA and CDR2 SQIVND come from the germline V gene (reference sequence). The V segment lost 5 bases and the J segment 7 bases; nucleotides outside the gene matches: 17. The CDR3, as DNA: TGTGCCAGTAGTCCAGCCCCGCCGGGACTAGCGGGGCGCAATGAGCAGTACTTC. This sequence encodes CASSPAPPGLAGRNEQYF.

In this sample, this clonotype is medium-sized (0.01 to 0.1%). The V call is TRBV6-5, the J call TRBJ1-6; D may be TRBD1 (6 bases). V shed 8 bases and J shed 8 bases, with 22 bases lying between them. Germline CDR1 MNHEY, CDR2 SVGAGI. The CDR3 spans 16 residues. The CDR3 reads CASGLGGAGPDSPLHF. CDR3 bases: TGTGCCAGCGGGCTGGGGGGGGCCGGCCCCGATTCACCCCTCCACTTT.

The chain is built from TRBV19 and TRBJ1-2; D possibly corresponds to TRBD1 (6 bases). This CDR3 is 15 amino acids long. CDR1 and CDR2 (germline): LNHDA, SQIVND (reference sequence). V was shortened by 10 bases and J by 4 bases, with 22 bases between the two germline ends. The CDR3 region has the DNA TGTGCCACCCACACGGGGGGGCGACGAAGCTATGGCTACACCTTC. It encodes CATHTGGRRSYGYTF.

The V call is TRBV7-2, the J call TRBJ2-1, with D possibly TRBD2 on 5 matching bases. V was cut by 0 bases and J by 3 bases, with 6 bases left in between. The germline gives CDR1 SGHTA, CDR2 FQGNSA. The CDR3 extends over 14 amino acids. DNA for the CDR3: TGTGCCAGCAGCTTAGCGGGGAGCTACAATGAGCAGTTCTTC. It encodes CASSLAGSYNEQFF.

This clonotype was seen at least ten times. The rearrangement joins TRBV6-6 to TRBJ1-5; no firm D call. Germline CDR1 reads MNHNY; CDR2 reads SVGAGI (reference sequence). Trimming left V 6 bases short and J 2 bases short, with 14 bases between. The CDR3 contains 15 residues. Here the CDR3 reads CASSLTLEGNQPQHF. CDR3 nucleotides: TGTGCCAGCAGCTTGACACTCGAGGGCAATCAGCCCCAGCATTTT.

This clonotype was detected many times. This rearrangement joins TRBV20-1 to TRBJ2-1; 8 nucleotides agree with TRBD2. J lost 0 bases, V lost 2 bases, and 3 bases had no gene match. Germline-derived CDR1 and CDR2 are DFQATT and SNEGSKA (reference sequence). This CDR3 is 15 amino acids long. The CDR3 is CSARPLAGSYNEQFF. The CDR3 DNA sequence: TGCAGTGCTAGACCCCTAGCGGGCTCCTACAATGAGCAGTTCTTC.

This clonotype was detected many times. The chain has TRBV12-5 and TRBJ1-1; D is undetermined. From germline, CDR1 is LGHNT and CDR2 FRNRAP. V was trimmed by 2 bases and J by 6 bases, leaving 10 bases between them. CDR3 size: 13 residues. CDR3 sequence (DNA): TGTGCTAGTGGTTTGACGGGGATTGCTGAAGCTTTCTTT. Residues: CASGLTGIAEAFF.

J is TRBJ2-4 and V is TRBV6-1; either TRBD1 or TRBD2 may supply D (5 bases each). Germline V CDR1 and CDR2: MNHNS, SASEGT. The CDR3 totals 19 residues. Trimming removed 4 bases at V and 0 bases at J, with 22 bases between. The CDR3 sequence is CASSGHSVGPWVAKNIQYF. CDR3 DNA: TGTGCCAGCAGTGGACATAGCGTGGGGCCCTGGGTAGCCAAAAACATTCAGTACTTC.

This clonotype was seen at least ten times. This sequence joins TRBV20-1 and TRBJ2-5; weak D call: TRBD2 (5 bases). The V gene's germline CDR1 is DFQATT and CDR2 SNEGSKA (reference sequence). Trimming cost V 5 bases and J 2 bases, with 18 bases left between them. The CDR3 spans 15 residues. CDR3 DNA sequence: TGCAGTGCTGGCCCCTCGGGAACCCCACAAGAGACCCAGTACTTC. It is translated as CSAGPSGTPQETQYF.

This clonotype was found many times. The chain is built from TRBV12-3 or TRBV12-4 and TRBJ2-5; 7 nucleotides align to TRBD2. The ends lost 1 base at V and 4 bases at J; junction bases unmatched: 3. The CDR3 spans 14 residues. The CDR3, as DNA: TGTGCCAGCAGTTTAGTGGGGGGGGGAGAGACCCAGTACTTC. As protein: CASSLVGGGETQYF.

V and J are TRBV6-1 and TRBJ1-5; D may be TRBD1 (6 bases). V was clipped by 5 bases and J by 4 bases, with 15 bases between them. Germline values: CDR1 MNHNS, CDR2 SASEGT. This CDR3 is 15 amino acids long. The CDR3 DNA follows: TGTGCCAGCAGTCGTGGACGAGGGGGGAATCAGCCCCAGCATTTT. It is translated as CASSRGRGGNQPQHF.

A remark on this clonotype: It is likely a read error: a sequence one base away is far more abundant. V and J are TRBV7-9 and TRBJ2-5; tentatively, D is TRBD1 (6 bases). This CDR3 is built from 15 residues. Germline V gives CDR1 SEHNR, CDR2 FQNEAQ (reference sequence). The V end was cut by 3 bases, the J end by 3 bases, with 14 bases between. CDR3 sequence (DNA): TGTGCCAGCAGCTTCCAGGGGATGGCGAAAGAGACCCAGTACTTC. Translating gives CASSFQGMAKETQYF.

This clonotype is medium-sized by share. The chain combines TRBV7-2 with TRBJ1-3; D unresolved. V lost 1 base, J lost 0 bases, and 7 bases lay in between. Germline CDR1 SGHTA, CDR2 FQGNSA. The CDR3 covers 15 residues. The CDR3, as DNA: TGTGCCAGCAGCTTAGTACAATACTCTGGAAACACCATATATTTT. Translation gives CASSLVQYSGNTIYF.

To note about this clonotype: A read error likely explains this, since a far larger clone differs by one base. V is TRBV19 and J is TRBJ2-7; 13 positions agree with TRBD2. CDR1 and CDR2 (germline): LNHDA, SQIVND (reference sequence). V trimming: 4 bases; J trimming: 7 bases; junction bases outside the gene matches: 22. This CDR3 has 20 amino acids. CDR3 region: CASSTGLAGKAASSYNEQYF. The CDR3 nucleotides are TGTGCCAGTAGTACGGGACTAGCGGGGAAGGCGGCAAGCTCCTACAATGAGCAGTACTTC.